Presented here are 21 T cell receptor beta chains from one specimen sequenced in a study of CD8+ T cells in alopecia areata. RNA was extracted and reverse transcribed into cDNA as the sequencing template. Profiled with immunoSEQ multiplex PCR; TCRdb holds only in-frame clones, not every one. Among about 140,000 clones, about 88% were seen once, and the ten largest hold approximately 13%. The treatment is: oral pan-JAK inhibitor, 5-10 mg twice daily. Sequencing was performed on CD8+ T cells sorted from blood, taken at week 4, from a patient treated with tofacitinib. Source of these receptors: a human donor with alopecia areata.

The chain recombines TRBV5-1 with TRBJ1-2; the D is unclear. There are 15 residues in the CDR3. Trimming took off 4 bases at V and 2 bases at J, with 15 bases between the two ends. Germline V gene data show CDR1 as SGHRS and CDR2 as YFSETQ. CDR3 DNA sequence: TGCGCCAGCAGCCCTTCCGGACCGCAGAACTATGGCTACACCTTC. Protein: CASSPSGPQNYGYTF.

The chain is built from TRBV29-1 and TRBJ2-2; TRBD1 might be the D (5 bases). Germline values: CDR1 SQVTM, CDR2 ANQGSEA. With 3 bases removed from V and 7 bases from J, the gap between germline ends came to 12 bases. The CDR3 spans 13 residues. The CDR3 DNA is TGCAGCGTTGAGGGGCCCCTGGGCGGGGAGCTGTTTTTT. Translated: CSVEGPLGGELFF.

The CDR3 region has the DNA TGCAGCGTTGTGGGGACAGGTTGGGGCAATGAGCAGTTCTTC. Its translation: CSVVGTGWGNEQFF. The chain links TRBV29-1 to TRBJ2-1, with 8 bases identical to TRBD1. This CDR3 spans 14 amino acids. Germline assignment: CDR1 SQVTM and CDR2 ANQGSEA. The J segment lost 6 bases and the V segment lost 4 bases, leaving 8 bases of the junction unmatched.

This clone was found a few times. The genes are TRBV7-9 and TRBJ2-7; 11 bases match TRBD1. Per germline, CDR1 SEHNR and CDR2 FQNEAQ (reference sequence). This CDR3 is 18 amino acids long. Losses at the gene ends were 5 bases for V and 5 bases for J; bases not matched to a gene: 17. The CDR3 loop is CASSHRDRGFTTSDEQYF. CDR3 sequence (DNA): TGTGCCAGCAGCCACCGGGACAGGGGGTTTACGACGTCGGACGAGCAGTACTTC.

The chain is built from TRBV19 and TRBJ2-7; the D gene could be TRBD1 or TRBD2 (5 bases each). The V and J ends lost 3 bases and 1 base respectively, with 10 bases between them. Germline CDR1 and CDR2: LNHDA and SQIVND (reference sequence). The CDR3 is 14 amino acids. The CDR3 DNA follows: TGTGCCAGTAGTATTCGGGACGGTTCCTACGAGCAGTACTTC. Protein: CASSIRDGSYEQYF. Full variable domain (missing parts from reference TRBV19 and TRBJ2-7): DGGITQSPKYLFRKEGQNVTLSCEQNLNHDAMYWYRQDPGQGLRLIYYSQIVNDFQKGDIAEGYSVSREKKESFPLTVTSAQKNPTAFYLCASSIRDGSYEQYFGPGTRLTVT.

V usage is TRBV6-5 and J usage is TRBJ2-1; 9 bases map to TRBD1. CDR1 and CDR2 (germline): MNHEY, SVGAGI. Trimming took 4 bases from V and 8 from J; bases not matched to a gene: 12. The CDR3 is made up of 16 amino acids. The CDR3 nucleotides read TGTGCCAGCAGTTTGGCTAGTGGGACAGGGAGGGATGAGCAGTTCTTC. It codes for CASSLASGTGRDEQFF.

The chain has TRBV19 and TRBJ2-7, with 7 positions matching TRBD1. CDR1 is LNHDA and CDR2 is SQIVND in the germline V gene (reference sequence). The CDR3 loop spans 13 amino acids. The junction had 4 bases not matched to a gene; V was cut back by 5 bases and J by 3 bases. The CDR3 coding sequence is TGTGCCAGTAGTGCTGGGACAGACTACGAGCAGTACTTC. Amino acids: CASSAGTDYEQYF.

The chain links TRBV29-1 to TRBJ2-2; tentatively, D is TRBD1 (5 bases). V was trimmed by 3 bases and J by 2 bases, leaving 7 bases between them. Germline loops: CDR1 SQVTM, CDR2 ANQGSEA. The CDR3 is 13 amino acids. For the CDR3, the DNA is TGCAGCGTTGAGACAGCAAACACCGGGGAGCTGTTTTTT. Translation: CSVETANTGELFF.

The chain recombines TRBV7-9 with TRBJ2-2; unclear D gene. Trimming left V 1 base short and J 4 bases short, with 4 bases between. The germline V gene encodes CDR1 SEHNR and CDR2 FQNEAQ (reference sequence). The CDR3 extends over 13 amino acids. The CDR3 protein is CASSLGATGELFF. In DNA, the CDR3 is TGTGCCAGCAGCTTAGGAGCCACCGGGGAGCTGTTTTTT.

The chain is built from TRBV2 and TRBJ2-7, with D possibly being TRBD1 (6 bases). The CDR3 extends over 14 amino acids. The germline V gene has CDR1 SNHLY and CDR2 FYNNEI. V lost 10 bases and J 2 bases, leaving 18 bases between the germline ends. CDR3 sequence: CANRTALTTYEQYF. The CDR3, as DNA: TGTGCCAACCGGACAGCCCTAACCACCTACGAGCAGTACTTC.

V gene TRBV9 combines with J gene TRBJ2-7; 8 bases are shared with TRBD2. The CDR3 consists of 24 residues. After removal of 3 bases from V and 3 bases from J, the junction contained 35 bases not matched to a gene. Germline lookup yields CDR1 SGDLS and CDR2 YYNGEE. The CDR3 bases are TGTGCCAGCAGCGAGGGGAGCCCGGGACTAGTGAATCAGAACGGGTCCCCCCGCTACTACGAGCAGTACTTC. This codes for CASSEGSPGLVNQNGSPRYYEQYF.

The rearrangement links TRBV14 to TRBJ2-3, with D unclear. CDR3 length: 12 amino acids. V lost 3 bases, J lost 0 bases, and 1 base lay in between. Germline V gene lookup returns CDR1 SGHDN and CDR2 FVKESK. Here the CDR3 DNA reads TGTGCCAGCAGCCAGAGCACAGATACGCAGTATTTT. It encodes CASSQSTDTQYF. The full variable domain, in which reference TRBV14 and TRBJ2-3 provide the parts outside the CDR3, is EAGVTQFPSHSVIEKGQTVTLRCDPISGHDNLYWYRRVMGKEIKFLLHFVKESKQDESGMPNNRFLAERTGGTYSTLKVQPAELEDSGVYFCASSQSTDTQYFGPGTRLTVL.

This clone turned up a few times. The genes are TRBV23-1 and TRBJ2-7; 10 bases map to TRBD2. TRBV23-1 carries the ORF label, with uncertain function. This CDR3 comprises 23 residues. The V segment lost 1 base and the J segment 0 bases; nucleotides outside the gene matches: 24. This CDR3 reads CASSQCLRVQREGLFSYSYEQYF. The CDR3 DNA sequence: TGCGCCAGCAGTCAATGTTTAAGGGTACAGCGGGAGGGTTTATTTTCCTACTCCTACGAGCAGTACTTC.

The chain links TRBV5-6 to TRBJ2-7; 7 bases map to TRBD2. Germline CDR1 reads SGHDT; CDR2 reads YYEEEE. With 4 bases clipped from V and 2 bases from J, the junction kept 9 bases outside the gene matches. CDR3 length: 15 residues. The CDR3 nucleotides are TGTGCCAGCAGCCCCCAACCTAGCGGTACCTACGAGCAGTACTTC. It specifies CASSPQPSGTYEQYF.

The chain employs TRBV5-1 and TRBJ2-2; 10 nucleotides align to TRBD1. CDR1 is SGHRS, CDR2 YFSETQ, per germline. The CDR3 extends over 15 amino acids. J gave up 6 bases and V 4 bases, and 6 bases lay outside the gene matches. The CDR3 loop reads CASSLTGGEAGELFF. The CDR3 nucleotides read TGCGCCAGCAGCCTGACAGGGGGCGAAGCCGGGGAGCTGTTTTTT.

This chain connects TRBV27 to TRBJ2-1; the match to TRBD1 covers 7 bases. Trimming removed 2 bases from V and 8 bases from J; junction bases left unmatched: 3. Germline V gene sequence: CDR1 MNHEY, CDR2 SMNVEV (reference sequence). The CDR3 contains 13 residues. The CDR3 loop is CASSLTGAYEQFF. CDR3 bases: TGTGCCAGCAGTTTAACAGGGGCATATGAGCAGTTCTTC.

This clone showed up just once. The CDR3 DNA reads as TGTGCCAGCACTCCGATGAGGGGGAGTCATGAGCAGTTCTTC. Translating gives CASTPMRGSHEQFF. The gene calls are TRBV2 and TRBJ2-1; tentative D call: TRBD1 (6 bases). The CDR3 runs 14 residues. Germline V gene sequence: CDR1 SNHLY, CDR2 FYNNEI. The V and J ends lost 7 bases and 8 bases respectively, with 18 bases between them.

The chain has TRBV4-1 and TRBJ2-7, with 7 bases matching TRBD1. The CDR3 is 14 residues long. After removal of 3 bases from V and 4 bases from J, the junction contained 6 bases not matched to a gene. Germline CDR1 is MGHRA and CDR2 is YSYEKL. CDR3 nucleotide sequence: TGCGCCAGCAGCCACATCACAGGGGAGTACGAGCAGTACTTC. Translation: CASSHITGEYEQYF.

The rearrangement joins TRBV29-1 to TRBJ2-5; D perhaps matches TRBD1 (5 bases). The better agreement between TRBJ2-7 and the DNA end casts doubt on the J call. The CDR3 totals 15 residues. Germline V lookup: CDR1 SQVTM, CDR2 ANQGSEA. CDR3 nucleotides: TGCAGCGTTGAAGATCAGCAGGGTAAAGTCTCCGAGCAGTACTTC. Protein sequence: CSVEDQQGKVSEQYF.

This chain joins TRBV19 and TRBJ1-1; D unclear. CDR3 size: 12 residues. Trimming removed 8 bases from V and 6 bases from J, with 13 bases in between. Germline V CDR1 and CDR2: LNHDA, SQIVND (reference sequence). DNA of the CDR3: TGTGCCAGTCAGATGGGAGCGGCTGAAGCTTTCTTT. Its translation: CASQMGAAEAFF.

The chain is built from TRBV19 and TRBJ2-7, with D perhaps matching TRBD2 (5 bases). V was clipped by 5 bases and J by 5 bases, with 19 bases between them. Germline loops: CDR1 LNHDA, CDR2 SQIVND (reference sequence). The CDR3 consists of 15 residues. The CDR3 DNA reads as TGTGCCAGTAGTCTCCGGCGGGCATCCGGGGACGAGCAGTACTTC. It codes for CASSLRRASGDEQYF.